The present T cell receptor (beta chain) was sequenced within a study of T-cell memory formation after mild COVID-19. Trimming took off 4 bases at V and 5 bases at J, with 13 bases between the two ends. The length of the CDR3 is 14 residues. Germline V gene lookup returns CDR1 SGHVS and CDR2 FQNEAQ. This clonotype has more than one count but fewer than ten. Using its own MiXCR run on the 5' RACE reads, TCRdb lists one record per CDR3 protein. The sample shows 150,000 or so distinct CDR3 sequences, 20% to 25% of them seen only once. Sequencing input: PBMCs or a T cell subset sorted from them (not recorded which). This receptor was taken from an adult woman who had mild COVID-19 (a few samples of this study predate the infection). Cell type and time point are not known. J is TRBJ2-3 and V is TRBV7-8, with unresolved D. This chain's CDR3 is CASSSLWGEDTQYF. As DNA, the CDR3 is TGTGCCAGCAGCTCCCTCTGGGGTGAAGATACGCAGTATTTT.